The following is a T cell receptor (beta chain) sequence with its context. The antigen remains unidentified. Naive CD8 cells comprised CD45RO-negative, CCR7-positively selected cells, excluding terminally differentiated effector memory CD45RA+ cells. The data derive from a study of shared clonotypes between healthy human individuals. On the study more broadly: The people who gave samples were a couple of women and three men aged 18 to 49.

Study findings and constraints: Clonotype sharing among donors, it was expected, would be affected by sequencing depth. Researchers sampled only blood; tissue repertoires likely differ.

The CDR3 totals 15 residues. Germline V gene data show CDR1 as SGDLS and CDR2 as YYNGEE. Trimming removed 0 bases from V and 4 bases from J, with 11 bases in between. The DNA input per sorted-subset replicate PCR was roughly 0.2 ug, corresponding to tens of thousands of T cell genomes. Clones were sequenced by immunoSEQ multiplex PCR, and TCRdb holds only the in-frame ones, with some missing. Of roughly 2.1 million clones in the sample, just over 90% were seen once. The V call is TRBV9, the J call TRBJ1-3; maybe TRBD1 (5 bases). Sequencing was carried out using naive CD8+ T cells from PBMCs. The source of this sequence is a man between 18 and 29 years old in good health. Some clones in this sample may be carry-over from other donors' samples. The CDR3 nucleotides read TGTGCCAGCAGCGTAGGAGGGGCAGGAGGAAACACCATATATTTT. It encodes CASSVGGAGGNTIYF.